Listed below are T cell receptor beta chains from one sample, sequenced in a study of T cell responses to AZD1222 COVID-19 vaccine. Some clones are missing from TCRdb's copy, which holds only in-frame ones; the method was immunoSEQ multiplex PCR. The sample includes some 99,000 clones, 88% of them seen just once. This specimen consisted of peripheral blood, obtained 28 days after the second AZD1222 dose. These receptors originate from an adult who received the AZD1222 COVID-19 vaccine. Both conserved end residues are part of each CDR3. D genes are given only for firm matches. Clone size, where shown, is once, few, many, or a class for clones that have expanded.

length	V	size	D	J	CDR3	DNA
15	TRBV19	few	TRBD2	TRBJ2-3	CASSISRGVTDTQYF	TGTGCCAGTAGTATCTCGCGGGGGGTCACAGATACGCAGTATTTT
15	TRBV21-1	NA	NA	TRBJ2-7	CASSNRDREAYEQYF	TGTGCCAGCAGCAACCGGGACAGGGAAGCCTACGAGCAGTACTTC
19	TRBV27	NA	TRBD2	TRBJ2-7	CASPVSETSGTINSYEQYF	TGTGCCAGCCCAGTTAGCGAGACTAGCGGGACTATTAACTCCTACGAGCAGTACTTC
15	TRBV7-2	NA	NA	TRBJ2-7	CASSFDLRGAYEQYF	TGTGCCAGCAGCTTCGACCTAAGGGGAGCCTACGAGCAGTACTTC
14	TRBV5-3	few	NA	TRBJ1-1	CARSPGTENTEAFF	TGTGCCAGAAGTCCCGGGACGGAGAACACTGAAGCTTTCTTT
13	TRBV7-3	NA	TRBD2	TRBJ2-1	CASSPGGVNEQFF	TGTGCCAGCAGCCCGGGAGGGGTTAATGAGCAGTTCTTC
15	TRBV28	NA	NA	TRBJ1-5	CASSRGEGGAQPQHF	TGTGCCAGCAGCCGGGGAGAGGGGGGCGCACAGCCCCAGCATTTT
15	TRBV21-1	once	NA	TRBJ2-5	CASSQHRDRVETQYF	TGTGCCAGCAGCCAACACCGGGACAGGGTAGAGACCCAGTACTTC
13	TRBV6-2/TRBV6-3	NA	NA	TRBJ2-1	CASSYGTPREQFF	TGTGCCAGCAGTTACGGGACCCCTAGGGAGCAGTTCTTC
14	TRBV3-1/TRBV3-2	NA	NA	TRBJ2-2	CASSRGSNTGELFF	TGTGCCAGCAGTAGGGGGTCCAACACCGGGGAGCTGTTTTTT
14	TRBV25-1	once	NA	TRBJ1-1	CASSEPGQNTEAFF	TGTGCCAGCAGTGAGCCGGGACAGAACACTGAAGCTTTCTTT
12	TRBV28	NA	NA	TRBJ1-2	CASSGPNYGYTF	TGTGCCAGCAGTGGACCGAACTATGGCTACACCTTC
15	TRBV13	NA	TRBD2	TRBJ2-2	CASSFKRENTGELFF	TGTGCCAGCAGCTTCAAGCGGGAAAACACCGGGGAGCTGTTTTTT
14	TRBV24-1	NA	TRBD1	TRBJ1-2	CATSDSGTEYGYTF	TGTGCCACCAGTGATTCAGGGACAGAATATGGCTACACCTTC
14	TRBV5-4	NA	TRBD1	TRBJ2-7	CASSFTGDGSEQYF	TGTGCCAGCAGCTTTACAGGGGACGGTTCGGAGCAGTACTTC
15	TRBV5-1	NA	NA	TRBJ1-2	CVSSLIGTGNYGYTF	TGCGTCAGCAGCTTGATCGGTACGGGGAACTATGGCTACACCTTC
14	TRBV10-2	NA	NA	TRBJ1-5	CASSEDSANQPQHF	TGCGCCAGCAGCGAGGACAGCGCCAATCAGCCCCAGCATTTT
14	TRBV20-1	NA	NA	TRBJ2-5	CSASLGRGQETQYF	TGCAGTGCTAGTCTGGGCCGTGGTCAAGAGACCCAGTACTTC
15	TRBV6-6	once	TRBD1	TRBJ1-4	CASSYPTGGDEKLFF	TGTGCCAGCAGTTACCCTACAGGGGGCGATGAAAAACTGTTTTTT
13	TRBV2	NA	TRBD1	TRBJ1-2	CASRNYRDSGYTF	TGTGCCAGCAGAAATTACAGGGACAGTGGGTACACCTTC
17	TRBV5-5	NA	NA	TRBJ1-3	CASSLVDGGYSGNTIYF	TGTGCCAGCAGCTTGGTGGACGGAGGGTACTCTGGAAACACCATATATTTT
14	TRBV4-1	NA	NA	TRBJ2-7	CASSETSVSYEQYF	TGCGCCAGCAGCGAGACTTCTGTATCCTACGAGCAGTACTTC
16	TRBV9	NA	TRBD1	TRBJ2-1	CASSVLGTGTYNEQFF	TGTGCCAGCAGCGTATTGGGGACAGGGACCTACAATGAGCAGTTCTTC
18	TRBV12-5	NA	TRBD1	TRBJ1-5	CASGLVRGQGARNQPQHF	TGTGCTAGTGGTTTGGTACGGGGACAGGGGGCCCGCAATCAGCCCCAGCATTTT
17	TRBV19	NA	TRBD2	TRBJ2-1	CASSIDLGSGRFLEQFF	TGTGCCAGTAGTATAGATCTAGGTAGCGGGAGGTTTCTTGAGCAGTTCTTC
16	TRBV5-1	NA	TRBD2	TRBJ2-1	CASSTASGSFYNEQFF	TGCGCCAGCAGCACCGCTAGCGGGAGTTTTTACAATGAGCAGTTCTTC
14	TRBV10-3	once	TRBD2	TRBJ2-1	CAISEVAGGNEQFF	TGTGCCATCAGTGAGGTAGCGGGAGGCAATGAGCAGTTCTTC
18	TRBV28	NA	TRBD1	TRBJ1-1	CASSSPGTGHLGNTEAFF	TGTGCCAGCAGTTCCCCCGGGACAGGCCACCTGGGGAACACTGAAGCTTTCTTT